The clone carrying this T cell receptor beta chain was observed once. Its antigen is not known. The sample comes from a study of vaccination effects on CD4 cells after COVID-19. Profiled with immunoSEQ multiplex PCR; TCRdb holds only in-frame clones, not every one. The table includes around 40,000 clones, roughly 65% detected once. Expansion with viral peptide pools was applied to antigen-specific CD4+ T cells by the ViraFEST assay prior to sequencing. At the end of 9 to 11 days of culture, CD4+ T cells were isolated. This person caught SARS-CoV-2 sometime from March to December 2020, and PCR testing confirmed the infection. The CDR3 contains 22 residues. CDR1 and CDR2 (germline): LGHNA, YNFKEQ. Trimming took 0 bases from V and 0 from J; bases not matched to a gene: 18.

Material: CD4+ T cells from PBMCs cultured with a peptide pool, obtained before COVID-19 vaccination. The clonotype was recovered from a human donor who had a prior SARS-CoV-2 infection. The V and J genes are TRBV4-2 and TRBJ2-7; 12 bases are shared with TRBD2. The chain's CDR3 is CASSQDPSTLTSGGPTSYEQYF. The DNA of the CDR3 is TGTGCCAGCAGCCAAGATCCCAGCACCCTTACTAGCGGGGGGCCTACCTCCTACGAGCAGTACTTC.